The rows below give T cell receptor beta chains drawn from one sample of a study of shared clonotypes between healthy human individuals. Sequencing used immunoSEQ multiplex PCR; TCRdb keeps in-frame clones, though not all of them. The sample includes approximately 2.4 million clones, more than 90% of them seen just once. The specimen was naive CD4+ T cells sorted from blood. The receptors derive from a man aged 18-30 years in good health. Both conserved end residues are part of each CDR3.

J | V | CDR3
TRBJ2-7 | TRBV5-4 | CASSLGGREGYEQYF
TRBJ2-7 | TRBV15 | CATSNGMSSYEQYF
TRBJ2-7 | TRBV6-1 | CASSPQGAVAQYF
TRBJ1-4 | TRBV7-8 | CASSLVGNEKLFF
TRBJ1-4 | TRBV30 | CAWSVRGWDINEKLFF
TRBJ1-2 | TRBV11-2 | CASSWETDGSGGYTF
TRBJ1-2 | TRBV18 | CASSQGSVEGYTF
TRBJ1-6 | TRBV5-6 | CASSLAGRSGGSYNSPLHF
TRBJ2-6 | TRBV5-1 | CASSLAGTGGAYSGANVLTF
TRBJ1-3 | TRBV6-5 | CASTRGVGNTIYF